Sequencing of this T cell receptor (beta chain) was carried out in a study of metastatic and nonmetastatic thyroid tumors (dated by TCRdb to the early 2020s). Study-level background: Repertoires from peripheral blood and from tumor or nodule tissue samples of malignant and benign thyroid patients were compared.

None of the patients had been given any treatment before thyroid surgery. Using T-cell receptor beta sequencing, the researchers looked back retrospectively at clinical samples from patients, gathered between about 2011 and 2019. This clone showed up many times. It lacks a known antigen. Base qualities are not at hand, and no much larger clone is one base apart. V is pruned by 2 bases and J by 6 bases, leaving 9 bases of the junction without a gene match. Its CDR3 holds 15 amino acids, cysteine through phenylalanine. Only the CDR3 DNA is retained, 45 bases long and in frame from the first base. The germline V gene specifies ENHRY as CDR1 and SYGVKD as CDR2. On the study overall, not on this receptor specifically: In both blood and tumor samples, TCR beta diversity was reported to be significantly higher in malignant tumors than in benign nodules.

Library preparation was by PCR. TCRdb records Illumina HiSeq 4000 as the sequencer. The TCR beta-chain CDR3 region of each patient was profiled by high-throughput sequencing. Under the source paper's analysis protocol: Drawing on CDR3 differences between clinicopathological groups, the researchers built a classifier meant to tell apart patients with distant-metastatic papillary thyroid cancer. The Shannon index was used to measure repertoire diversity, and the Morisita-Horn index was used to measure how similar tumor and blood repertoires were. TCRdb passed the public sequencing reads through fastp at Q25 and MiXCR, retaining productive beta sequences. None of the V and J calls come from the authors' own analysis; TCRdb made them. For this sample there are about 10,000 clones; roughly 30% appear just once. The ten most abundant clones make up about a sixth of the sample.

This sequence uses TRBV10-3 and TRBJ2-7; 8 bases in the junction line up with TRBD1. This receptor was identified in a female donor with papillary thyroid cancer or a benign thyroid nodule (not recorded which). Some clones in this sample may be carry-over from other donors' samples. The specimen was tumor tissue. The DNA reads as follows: TGTGCCATCAGTGAGAGGACAGGGATAGTCGCCGAGCAGTACTTC. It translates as CAISERTGIVAEQYF.